The 3 T cell receptor beta chains below all came from one sample that was sequenced in a study of vaccination and CD4 T cells after COVID-19. The Oncomine TCR Beta short-read assay was what sequenced the DNA obtained from cultured CD4+ T cells. MiXCR, run by TCRdb on the PCR reads, gives a single entry per CDR3 protein. The profile covers some 5,900 distinct CDR3 sequences, with around a third appearing a single time and roughly 27% taken by the ten largest. These receptors' targets are unknown. Sample treatment: roughly ten-day PBMC culture with coronavirus spike peptide pools or control peptides (ViraFEST assay). An unexposed donor provided the CD4+ T cells, which were collected before the COVID-19 pandemic (2011-2018). The sequencing input was CD4+ T cells from blood, cultured in vitro. The receptors here all came from a human donor in good health.

This chain connects TRBV6-5 to TRBJ2-3, with 9 bases matching TRBD1. The junction had 7 bases not matched to a gene; V was cut back by 4 bases and J by 5 bases. The CDR3 covers 15 residues. Germline CDR1 and CDR2: MNHEY and SVGAGI. CDR3 sequence (DNA): TGTGCCAGCAGTTCCTCGGGACAGGGAGGAGATACGCAGTATTTT. It translates to CASSSSGQGGDTQYF.

This chain connects TRBV25-1 to TRBJ1-1; TRBD1 might be the D (5 bases). V was shortened by 9 bases and J by 10 bases, with 18 bases between the two germline ends. CDR1 MGHDK and CDR2 SYGVNS come from the germline V gene. The CDR3 spans 12 residues. The chain's CDR3 is CASRGGASGAFF. In DNA form, the CDR3 reads TGTGCCAGTAGGGGCGGTGCATCGGGAGCTTTCTTT.

The chain uses TRBV6-5 and TRBJ2-7; TRBD1 matches at 11 bases. The trim removed 4 bases at V and 5 bases at J, leaving 4 bases unmatched. This CDR3 is built from 14 residues. CDR1 is MNHEY and CDR2 is SVGAGI in the germline V gene. CDR3 bases: TGTGCCAGCAGTTCCGGACAGGGGGCAGACGAGCAGTACTTC. This sequence encodes CASSSGQGADEQYF.